The 6 T cell receptor beta chains below come from one sample, sequenced in a study of blood T cell repertoires in COVID-19. Repertoires were generated with immunoSEQ multiplex PCR, while TCRdb's copy carries only in-frame clones and drops some. This sample carries about 270,000 clones, 83% of them seen once, and the ten largest clones take 8% to 9.5%. Sequenced material: peripheral blood. Source of these receptors: a woman in her forties or fifties who had recovered from COVID-19.

The chain employs TRBV7-2 and TRBJ1-1, with D perhaps TRBD1 (6 bases). Germline values: CDR1 SGHTA, CDR2 FQGNSA. Trimming shortened V by 1 base and J by 1 base, and 7 bases separated the two germline ends. This CDR3 is 14 amino acids long. CDR3 nucleotide sequence: TGTGCCAGCAGCTTAGGACAGGAGAACACTGAAGCTTTCTTT. This sequence encodes CASSLGQENTEAFF.

This clone appeared a single time. J is TRBJ1-2 and V is TRBV7-2; 9 bases align to TRBD1. CDR3 length equals 14 residues. V trimming: 6 bases; J trimming: 5 bases; junction bases outside the gene matches: 7. CDR1 SGHTA and CDR2 FQGNSA come from the germline V gene. CDR3 residues: CASSSQGQGYGYTF. The CDR3 DNA sequence: TGTGCCAGCAGTAGCCAGGGACAGGGTTATGGCTACACCTTC.

This chain connects TRBV4-1 to TRBJ2-1; the D is unclear. The CDR3 extends over 16 amino acids. The germline V gene has CDR1 MGHRA and CDR2 YSYEKL. The ends were cut back, 0 bases at V and 2 bases at J, with 11 bases in the middle. In DNA, the CDR3 is TGCGCCAGCAGCCAAGATTCCGCGTCAACCTACAATGAGCAGTTCTTC. Translated, it gives CASSQDSASTYNEQFF.

The chain carries TRBV19 and TRBJ2-3, with 9 bases identical to TRBD1. The CDR3 covers 14 residues. The germline CDR1 and CDR2 sequences are LNHDA and SQIVND (reference sequence). V shed 1 base and J 7 bases; nucleotides not matched to a gene: 3. The CDR3 DNA is TGTGCCAGTAGTATAGCACAGGGGGCTTATACGCAGTATTTT. Amino acid sequence: CASSIAQGAYTQYF.

This rearrangement joins TRBV28 to TRBJ2-7; no reliable D call. V lost 7 bases and J lost 3, with 22 bases in between. Germline V gene lookup returns CDR1 MDHEN and CDR2 SYDVKM. The CDR3 loop spans 16 amino acids. CDR3 in amino acids: CASTSGGRPLVYEQYF. The CDR3 coding sequence is TGTGCCAGCACCTCTGGCGGCAGACCTCTCGTCTACGAGCAGTACTTC.

The chain couples TRBV9 to TRBJ2-1, with TRBD2 identical over 9 bases. Losses at the gene ends were 0 bases for V and 8 bases for J; bases not matched to a gene: 9. The CDR3 has 16 residues. Per the germline V gene, CDR1 is SGDLS and CDR2 is YYNGEE. In DNA, the CDR3 is TGTGCCAGCAGCGTAGAGGGGATAGCGGGAGCTTATGAGCAGTTCTTC. It codes for CASSVEGIAGAYEQFF.